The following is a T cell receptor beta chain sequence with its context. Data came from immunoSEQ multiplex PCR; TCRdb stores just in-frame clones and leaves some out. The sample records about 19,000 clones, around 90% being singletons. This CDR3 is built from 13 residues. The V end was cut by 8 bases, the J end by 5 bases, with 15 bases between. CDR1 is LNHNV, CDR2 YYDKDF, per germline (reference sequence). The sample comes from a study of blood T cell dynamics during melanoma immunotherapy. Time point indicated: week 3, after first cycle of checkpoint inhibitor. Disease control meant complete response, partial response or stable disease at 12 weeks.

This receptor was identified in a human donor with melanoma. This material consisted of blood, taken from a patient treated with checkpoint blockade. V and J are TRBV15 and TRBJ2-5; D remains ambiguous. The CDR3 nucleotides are TGTGCCACCGAATCCAGCTCGTCGGAGACCCAGTACTTC. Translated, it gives CATESSSSETQYF.